The text below deals with one T cell receptor beta chain. The data derive from a study of immune cell composition in non-small cell lung cancer. Measured with immunoSEQ multiplex PCR; TCRdb has only the in-frame clones, and not every one. The sample gives about 6,700 clones, less than 80% of which show up once; about 10% is in the top ten. The normal lung sample lay at least 3 cm, and maximally far, from the tumour. From germline, CDR1 is SQVTM and CDR2 ANQGSEA. V gave up 4 bases and J gave up 2 bases; unmatched junction bases: 3. CDR3 length: 15 amino acids. The receptor's source is a human donor with non-small cell lung cancer. Sequencing was done on a sample of non-adjacent lung tissue. J is TRBJ2-5 and V is TRBV29-1, with TRBD2 matching over 14 bases. The CDR3 DNA sequence: TGCAGCGTTGGACTAGCGGGGGGGCAACAAGAGACCCAGTACTTC. This encodes CSVGLAGGQQETQYF.